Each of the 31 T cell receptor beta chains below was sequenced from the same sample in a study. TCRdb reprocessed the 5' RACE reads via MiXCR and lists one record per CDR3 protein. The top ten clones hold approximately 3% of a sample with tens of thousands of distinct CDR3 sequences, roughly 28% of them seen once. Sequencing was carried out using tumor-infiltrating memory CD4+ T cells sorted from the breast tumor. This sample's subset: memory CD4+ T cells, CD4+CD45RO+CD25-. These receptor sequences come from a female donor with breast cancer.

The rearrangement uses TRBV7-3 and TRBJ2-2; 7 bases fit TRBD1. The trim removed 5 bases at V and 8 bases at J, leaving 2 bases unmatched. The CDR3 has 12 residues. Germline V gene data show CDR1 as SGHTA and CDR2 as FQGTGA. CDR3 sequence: CASSLQGGELFF. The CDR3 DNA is TGTGCCAGCAGCCTACAGGGGGGGGAGCTGTTTTTT.

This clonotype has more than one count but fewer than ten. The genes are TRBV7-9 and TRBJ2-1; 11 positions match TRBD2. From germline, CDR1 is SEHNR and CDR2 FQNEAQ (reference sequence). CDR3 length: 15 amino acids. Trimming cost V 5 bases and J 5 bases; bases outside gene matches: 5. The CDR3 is CASSPRTSGHNEQFF. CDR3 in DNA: TGTGCCAGCAGCCCTCGGACTAGCGGGCACAATGAGCAGTTCTTC.

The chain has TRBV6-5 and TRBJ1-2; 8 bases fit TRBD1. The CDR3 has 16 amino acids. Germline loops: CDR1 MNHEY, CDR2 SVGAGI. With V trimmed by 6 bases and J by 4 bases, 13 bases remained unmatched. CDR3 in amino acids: CASSQLPAGGFYGYTF. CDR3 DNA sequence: TGTGCCAGCAGCCAACTGCCGGCAGGGGGCTTCTATGGCTACACCTTC.

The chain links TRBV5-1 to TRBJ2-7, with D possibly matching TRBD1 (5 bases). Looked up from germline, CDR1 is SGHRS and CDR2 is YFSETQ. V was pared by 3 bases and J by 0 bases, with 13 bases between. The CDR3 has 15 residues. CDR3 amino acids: CASSSRGDSSYEQYF. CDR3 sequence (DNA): TGCGCCAGCAGCTCGAGAGGTGACAGCTCCTACGAGCAGTACTTC.

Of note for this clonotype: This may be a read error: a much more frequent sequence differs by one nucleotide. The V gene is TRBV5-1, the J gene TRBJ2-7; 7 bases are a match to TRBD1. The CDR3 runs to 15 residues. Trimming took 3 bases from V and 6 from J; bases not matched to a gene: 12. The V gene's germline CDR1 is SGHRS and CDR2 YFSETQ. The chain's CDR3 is CASSSRPGQPPEQYF. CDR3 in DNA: TGCGCCAGCAGCTCTAGACCGGGACAGCCTCCCGAGCAGTACTTC. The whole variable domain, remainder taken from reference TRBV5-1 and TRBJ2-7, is KAGVTQTPRYLIKTRGQQVTLSCSPISGHRSVSWYQQTPGQGLQFLFEYFSETQRNKGNFPGRFSGRQFSNSRSEMNVSTLELGDSALYLCASSSRPGQPPEQYFGPGTRLTVT.

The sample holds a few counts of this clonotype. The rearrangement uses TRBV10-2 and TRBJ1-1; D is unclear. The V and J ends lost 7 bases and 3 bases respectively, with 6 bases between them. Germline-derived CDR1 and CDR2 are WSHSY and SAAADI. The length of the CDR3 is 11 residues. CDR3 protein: CASIRDTEAFF. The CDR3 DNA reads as TGCGCCAGCATAAGGGACACTGAAGCTTTCTTT.

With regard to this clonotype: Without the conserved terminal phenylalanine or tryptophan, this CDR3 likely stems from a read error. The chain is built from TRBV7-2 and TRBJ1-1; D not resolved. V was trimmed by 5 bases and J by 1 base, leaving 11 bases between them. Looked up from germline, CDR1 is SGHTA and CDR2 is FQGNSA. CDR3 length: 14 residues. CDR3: CASSKTTKNTEAFS. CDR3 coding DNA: TGTGCCAGCAGCAAAACGACTAAGAACACTGAAGCTTTCTCT.

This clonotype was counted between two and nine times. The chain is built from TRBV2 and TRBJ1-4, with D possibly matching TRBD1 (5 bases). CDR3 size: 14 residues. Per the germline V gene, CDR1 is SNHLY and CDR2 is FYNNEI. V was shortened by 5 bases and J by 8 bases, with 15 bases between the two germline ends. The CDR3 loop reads CASSPQGEGEKLFF. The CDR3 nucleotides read TGTGCCAGCAGTCCTCAGGGTGAGGGAGAAAAACTGTTTTTT. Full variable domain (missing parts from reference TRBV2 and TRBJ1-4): EPEVTQTPSHQVTQMGQEVILRCVPISNHLYFYWYRQILGQKVEFLVSFYNNEISEKSEIFDDQFSVERPDGSNFTLKIRSTKLEDSAMYFCASSPQGEGEKLFFGSGTQLSVL.

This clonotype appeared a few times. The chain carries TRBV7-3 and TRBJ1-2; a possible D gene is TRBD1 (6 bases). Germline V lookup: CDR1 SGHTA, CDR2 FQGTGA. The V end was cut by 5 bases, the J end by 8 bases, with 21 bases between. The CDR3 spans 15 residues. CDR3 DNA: TGTGCCAGCAGCCTCAGCCGGGACACCTCAACCGGCTACACCTTC. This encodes CASSLSRDTSTGYTF.

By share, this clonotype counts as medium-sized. CDR3 coding DNA: TGTGCCAGCAGCCGCAGGGGCCCGAACACTGAAGCTTTCTTT. Translation gives CASSRRGPNTEAFF. The rearrangement links TRBV7-3 to TRBJ1-1; D possibly corresponds to TRBD1 (6 bases). Trimming removed 5 bases from V and 1 base from J, with 11 bases in between. Germline CDR1 SGHTA, CDR2 FQGTGA. The CDR3 sequence is 14 residues long.

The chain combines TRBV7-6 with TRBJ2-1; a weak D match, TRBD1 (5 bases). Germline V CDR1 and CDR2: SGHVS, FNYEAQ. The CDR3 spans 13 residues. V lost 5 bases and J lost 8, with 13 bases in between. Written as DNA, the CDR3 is TGTGCCAGCAGCGTACAGGAAGACTATGAGCAGTTCTTC. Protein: CASSVQEDYEQFF.

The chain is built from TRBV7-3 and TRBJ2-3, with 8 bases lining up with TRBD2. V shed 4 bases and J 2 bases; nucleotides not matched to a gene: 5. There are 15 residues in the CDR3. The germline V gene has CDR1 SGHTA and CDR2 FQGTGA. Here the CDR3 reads CASSWRAGATDTQYF. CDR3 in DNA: TGTGCCAGCAGCTGGAGAGCGGGGGCCACAGATACGCAGTATTTT.

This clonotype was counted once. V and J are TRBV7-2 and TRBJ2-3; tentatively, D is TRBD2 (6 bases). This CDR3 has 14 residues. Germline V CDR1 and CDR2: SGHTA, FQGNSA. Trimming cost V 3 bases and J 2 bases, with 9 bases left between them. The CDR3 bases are TGTGCCAGCAGCTTGACTAGTTACACAGATACGCAGTATTTT. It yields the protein CASSLTSYTDTQYF.

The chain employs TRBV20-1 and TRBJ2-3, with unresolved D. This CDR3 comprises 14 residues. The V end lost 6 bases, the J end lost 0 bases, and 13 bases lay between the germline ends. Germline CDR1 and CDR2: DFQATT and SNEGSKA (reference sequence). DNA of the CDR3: TGCAGTGCCAGGCGGCAGCCTAGCACAGATACGCAGTATTTT. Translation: CSARRQPSTDTQYF.

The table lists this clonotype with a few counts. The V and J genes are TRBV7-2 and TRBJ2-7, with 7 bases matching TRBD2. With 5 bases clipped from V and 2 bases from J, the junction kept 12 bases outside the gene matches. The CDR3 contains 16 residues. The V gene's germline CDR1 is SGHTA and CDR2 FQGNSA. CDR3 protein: CASSPTAPGRAYEQYF. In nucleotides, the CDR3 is TGTGCCAGCAGCCCAACGGCCCCGGGGAGGGCCTACGAGCAGTACTTC.

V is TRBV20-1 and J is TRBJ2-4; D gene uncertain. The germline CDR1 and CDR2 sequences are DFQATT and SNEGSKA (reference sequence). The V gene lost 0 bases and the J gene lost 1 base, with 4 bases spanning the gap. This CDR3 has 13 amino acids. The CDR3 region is CSAREVAKNIQYF. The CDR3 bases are TGCAGTGCTAGAGAAGTGGCCAAAAACATTCAGTACTTC.

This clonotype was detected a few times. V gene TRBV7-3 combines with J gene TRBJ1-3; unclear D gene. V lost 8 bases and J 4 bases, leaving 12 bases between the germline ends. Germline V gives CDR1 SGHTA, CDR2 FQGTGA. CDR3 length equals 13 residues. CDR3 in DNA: TGTGCCAGCGCCCCAGTAACGGGAAACACCATATATTTT. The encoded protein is CASAPVTGNTIYF.

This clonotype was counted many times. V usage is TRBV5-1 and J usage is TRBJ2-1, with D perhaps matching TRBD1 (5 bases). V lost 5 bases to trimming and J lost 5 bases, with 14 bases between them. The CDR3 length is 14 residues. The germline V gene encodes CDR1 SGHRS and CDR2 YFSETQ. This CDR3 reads CASSWPGPNNEQFF. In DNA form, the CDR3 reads TGCGCCAGCAGTTGGCCAGGGCCAAACAATGAGCAGTTCTTC.

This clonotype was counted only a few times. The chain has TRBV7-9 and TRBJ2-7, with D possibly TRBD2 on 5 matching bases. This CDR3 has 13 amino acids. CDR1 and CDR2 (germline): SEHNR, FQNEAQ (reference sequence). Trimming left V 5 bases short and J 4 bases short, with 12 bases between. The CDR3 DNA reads TGTGCCAGCAGCCAGCCGTCGGGGTACGAGCAGTACTTC. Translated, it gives CASSQPSGYEQYF.

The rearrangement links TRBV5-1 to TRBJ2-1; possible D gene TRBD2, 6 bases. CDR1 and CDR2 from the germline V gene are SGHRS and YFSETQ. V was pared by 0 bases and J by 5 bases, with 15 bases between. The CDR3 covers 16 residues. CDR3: CASSLGLRDSNNEQFF. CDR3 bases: TGCGCCAGCAGCTTGGGGCTTCGGGACTCAAACAATGAGCAGTTCTTC. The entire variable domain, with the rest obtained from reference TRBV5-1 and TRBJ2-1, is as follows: KAGVTQTPRYLIKTRGQQVTLSCSPISGHRSVSWYQQTPGQGLQFLFEYFSETQRNKGNFPGRFSGRQFSNSRSEMNVSTLELGDSALYLCASSLGLRDSNNEQFFGPGTRLTVL.

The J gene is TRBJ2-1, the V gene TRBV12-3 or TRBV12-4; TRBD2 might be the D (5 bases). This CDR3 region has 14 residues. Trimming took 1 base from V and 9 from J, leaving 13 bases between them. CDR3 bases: TGTGCCAGCAGTTTAGTCGGGATCGGTATTGAGCAGTTCTTC. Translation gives CASSLVGIGIEQFF.

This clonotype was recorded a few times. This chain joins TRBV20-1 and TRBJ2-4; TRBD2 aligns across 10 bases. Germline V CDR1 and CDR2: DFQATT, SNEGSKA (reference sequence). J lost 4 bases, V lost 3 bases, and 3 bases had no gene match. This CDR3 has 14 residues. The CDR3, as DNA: TGCAGTGCTAGTTCTAGCGGGAGAAAAAACATTCAGTACTTC. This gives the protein CSASSSGRKNIQYF.

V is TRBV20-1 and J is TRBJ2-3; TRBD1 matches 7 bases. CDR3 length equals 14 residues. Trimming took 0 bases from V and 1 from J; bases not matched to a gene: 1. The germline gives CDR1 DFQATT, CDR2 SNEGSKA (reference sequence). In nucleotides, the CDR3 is TGCAGTGCTAGAGAAGGGACAGGCACAGATACGCAGTATTTT. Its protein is CSAREGTGTDTQYF.

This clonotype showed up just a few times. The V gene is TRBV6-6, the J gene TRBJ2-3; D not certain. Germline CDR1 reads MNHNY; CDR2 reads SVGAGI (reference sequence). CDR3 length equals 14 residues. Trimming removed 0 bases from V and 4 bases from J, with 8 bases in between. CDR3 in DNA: TGTGCCAGCAGTTACTCGATCGCTGCAGATACGCAGTATTTT. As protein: CASSYSIAADTQYF.

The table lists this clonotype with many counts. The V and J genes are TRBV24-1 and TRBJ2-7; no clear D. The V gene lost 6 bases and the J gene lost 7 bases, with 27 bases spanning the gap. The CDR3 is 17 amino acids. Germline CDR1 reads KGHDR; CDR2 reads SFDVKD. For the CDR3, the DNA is TGTGCCACCAGTCTGATTTATAAGGATAGCCCTTTTTGTGAGCAGTACTTC. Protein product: CATSLIYKDSPFCEQYF.

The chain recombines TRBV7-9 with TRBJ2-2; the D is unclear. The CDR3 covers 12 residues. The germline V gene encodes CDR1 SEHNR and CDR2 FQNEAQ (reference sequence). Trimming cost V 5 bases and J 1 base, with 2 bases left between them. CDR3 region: CASSRNTGELFF. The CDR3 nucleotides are TGTGCCAGCAGCCGGAACACCGGGGAGCTGTTTTTT.

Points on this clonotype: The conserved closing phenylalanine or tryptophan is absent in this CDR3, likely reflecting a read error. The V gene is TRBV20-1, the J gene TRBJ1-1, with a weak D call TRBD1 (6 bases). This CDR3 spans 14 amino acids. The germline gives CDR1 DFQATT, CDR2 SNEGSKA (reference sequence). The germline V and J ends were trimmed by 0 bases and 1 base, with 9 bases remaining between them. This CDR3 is CSARDTGQNTEAFS. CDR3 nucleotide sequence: TGCAGTGCTAGAGATACGGGACAGAACACTGAAGCTTTCTCT.

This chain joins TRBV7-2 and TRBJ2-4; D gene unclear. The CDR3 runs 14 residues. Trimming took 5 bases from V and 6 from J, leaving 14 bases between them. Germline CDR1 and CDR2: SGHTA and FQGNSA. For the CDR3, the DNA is TGTGCCAGCAGCACCAGACCACTCCCAAACATTCAGTACTTC. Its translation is CASSTRPLPNIQYF.

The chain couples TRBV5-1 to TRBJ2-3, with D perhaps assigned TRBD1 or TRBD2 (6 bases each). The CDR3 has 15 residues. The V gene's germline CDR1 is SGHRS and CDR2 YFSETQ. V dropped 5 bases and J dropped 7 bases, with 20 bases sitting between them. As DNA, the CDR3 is TGCGCCAGCAGAGTCTCCGGGGGCCGACAAAATACGCAGTATTTT. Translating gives CASRVSGGRQNTQYF.

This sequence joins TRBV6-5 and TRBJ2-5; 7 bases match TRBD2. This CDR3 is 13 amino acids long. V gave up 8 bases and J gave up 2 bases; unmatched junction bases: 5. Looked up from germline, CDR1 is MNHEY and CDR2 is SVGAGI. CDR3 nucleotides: TGTGCCAGCGGCGGGAGAGATCAAGAGACCCAGTACTTC. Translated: CASGGRDQETQYF.

The CDR3 loop is CASSATENTEAFF. DNA for the CDR3: TGTGCCAGCAGCGCCACAGAGAACACTGAAGCTTTCTTT. The rearrangement joins TRBV9 to TRBJ1-1; D call uncertain. Trimming cost V 3 bases and J 1 base, with 7 bases left between them. CDR1 and CDR2 (germline): SGDLS, YYNGEE. CDR3 size: 13 residues. Combining the CDR3 with reference TRBV9 and TRBJ1-1 gives the whole variable domain DSGVTQTPKHLITATGQRVTLRCSPRSGDLSVYWYQQSLDQGLQFLIQYYNGEERAKGNILERFSAQQFPDLHSELNLSSLELGDSALYFCASSATENTEAFFGQGTRLTVV.